The rows below give T cell receptor beta chains drawn from one sample of a study of blood T cells in healthy people across ages. TCRdb analysed the 5' RACE reads with MiXCR anew, one entry per CDR3 protein. This table holds hundreds of thousands of distinct CDR3 sequences, about 32% found once. Source material: blood. The receptors were gathered from a woman of 80 years or more in good health. The CDR3 runs from the conserved cysteine through the conserved F or W. Each record gives: CDR3 DNA, CDR3 protein, D gene, V gene, clone size, J gene, CDR3 length. A D gene is named only where the DNA matches it firmly. Size values are once, few and many counts, or a class for expanded clones, and some rows have none.

cdr3_nt: TGTGCCAGCAGTCCAGCTTTGGGCGGGGGGACCTCTAGCACAGATACGCAGTATTTT; cdr3_aa: CASSPALGGGTSSTDTQYF; d_call: TRBD2; v_call: TRBV12-3/TRBV12-4; clone_size: many; j_call: TRBJ2-3; cdr3_length: 19
cdr3_nt: TGTGCCAGCAGTGAGCCCGGACAGAATGAAGAGACCCAGTACTTC; cdr3_aa: CASSEPGQNEETQYF; d_call: NA; v_call: TRBV25-1; clone_size: many; j_call: TRBJ2-5; cdr3_length: 15
cdr3_nt: TGCAGCGTTGTATCGGGGGATAACGAGCAGTACTTC; cdr3_aa: CSVVSGDNEQYF; d_call: NA; v_call: TRBV29-1; clone_size: NA; j_call: TRBJ2-7; cdr3_length: 12
cdr3_nt: TGCAGTGCTAGAGATCTCATCCGGGCCTCCCGTGCAGATACGCAGTATTTT; cdr3_aa: CSARDLIRASRADTQYF; d_call: NA; v_call: TRBV20-1; clone_size: many; j_call: TRBJ2-3; cdr3_length: 17
cdr3_nt: TGTGCCAGCAGTTTAGGACAGGGGGCCGTTCAGTACTTC; cdr3_aa: CASSLGQGAVQYF; d_call: TRBD1; v_call: TRBV27; clone_size: many; j_call: TRBJ2-4; cdr3_length: 13
cdr3_nt: TGTGCCAGCAGCTCATTCGACAGGTCGGATCAGCCCCAGCATTTT; cdr3_aa: CASSSFDRSDQPQHF; d_call: NA; v_call: TRBV7-2; clone_size: NA; j_call: TRBJ1-5; cdr3_length: 15
cdr3_nt: TGTGCCAGCAGGCTGACTAGCGGGGGTGAGCAGTACTTC; cdr3_aa: CASRLTSGGEQYF; d_call: TRBD2; v_call: TRBV5-4; clone_size: many; j_call: TRBJ2-7; cdr3_length: 13
cdr3_nt: TGTGCCAGCAGCGAGTCAGAGGGGGGTGGCTACACCTTC; cdr3_aa: CASSESEGGGYTF; d_call: NA; v_call: TRBV7-9; clone_size: many; j_call: TRBJ1-2; cdr3_length: 13
cdr3_nt: TGTGCCACCAGCAGAGATCAGCAGGTTGCCTATGGCTACACCTTC; cdr3_aa: CATSRDQQVAYGYTF; d_call: NA; v_call: TRBV15; clone_size: NA; j_call: TRBJ1-2; cdr3_length: 15
cdr3_nt: TGTGCCAGCAGCTTAGCGTCAGTGTGGGAAACCACTAAAAACATTCAGTACTTC; cdr3_aa: CASSLASVWETTKNIQYF; d_call: NA; v_call: TRBV7-2; clone_size: NA; j_call: TRBJ2-4; cdr3_length: 18
cdr3_nt: TGTGCCAGCAGCCCTGCTGGGGCCAACCTAAATGAGCAGTTCTTC; cdr3_aa: CASSPAGANLNEQFF; d_call: NA; v_call: TRBV28; clone_size: many; j_call: TRBJ2-1; cdr3_length: 15
cdr3_nt: TGTGCCAGCAACAGGGAGGAAAATGAAAAACTGTTTTTT; cdr3_aa: CASNREENEKLFF; d_call: NA; v_call: TRBV2; clone_size: once; j_call: TRBJ1-4; cdr3_length: 13
cdr3_nt: TGTGCCAGTAGTGCCCCGGGACAGGAACACGAGCAGTACTTC; cdr3_aa: CASSAPGQEHEQYF; d_call: TRBD1; v_call: TRBV19; clone_size: NA; j_call: TRBJ2-7; cdr3_length: 14
cdr3_nt: TGTGCCAGCAGCTTCGACCGGGGGAACAGGGAGACCCAGTACTTC; cdr3_aa: CASSFDRGNRETQYF; d_call: NA; v_call: TRBV7-2; clone_size: NA; j_call: TRBJ2-5; cdr3_length: 15
cdr3_nt: TGCAGTGCTAGAGATCATATTGGCAGGTACAATGAGCAGTTCTTC; cdr3_aa: CSARDHIGRYNEQFF; d_call: NA; v_call: TRBV20-1; clone_size: NA; j_call: TRBJ2-1; cdr3_length: 15
cdr3_nt: TGTGCCAGCAGTTCCGGAGACAGAGATACGCAGTATTTT; cdr3_aa: CASSSGDRDTQYF; d_call: NA; v_call: TRBV6-5; clone_size: NA; j_call: TRBJ2-3; cdr3_length: 13
cdr3_nt: TGTGCCAGCAGGACCCTAGGGCGGCATTCACCCCTCCACTTT; cdr3_aa: CASRTLGRHSPLHF; d_call: NA; v_call: TRBV6-5; clone_size: many; j_call: TRBJ1-6; cdr3_length: 14
cdr3_nt: TGCAGTGCTAGCGCCGGAATGGGTCAGCCCCAGCATTTT; cdr3_aa: CSASAGMGQPQHF; d_call: NA; v_call: TRBV20-1; clone_size: few; j_call: TRBJ1-5; cdr3_length: 13
cdr3_nt: TGTGCCATCAGTGACCCGACAGGGTTGAGCAATCAGCCCCAGCATTTT; cdr3_aa: CAISDPTGLSNQPQHF; d_call: TRBD1; v_call: TRBV10-3; clone_size: many; j_call: TRBJ1-5; cdr3_length: 16
cdr3_nt: TGCAGCGTCTTCCAGGGATTCAATGAAAAACTGTTTTTT; cdr3_aa: CSVFQGFNEKLFF; d_call: NA; v_call: TRBV29-1; clone_size: NA; j_call: TRBJ1-4; cdr3_length: 13
cdr3_nt: TGTGCCAGCAGCGTAGGGGAGGGACAGGTCGTCGGGGAGCTGTTTTTT; cdr3_aa: CASSVGEGQVVGELFF; d_call: NA; v_call: TRBV9; clone_size: NA; j_call: TRBJ2-2; cdr3_length: 16
cdr3_nt: TGTGCCAGCAGGGATGTAAAACAGGGGACGAGTCAGCATACGCAGTATTTT; cdr3_aa: CASRDVKQGTSQHTQYF; d_call: TRBD1; v_call: TRBV6-1; clone_size: NA; j_call: TRBJ2-3; cdr3_length: 17
cdr3_nt: TGCAGTGCTAGAGGGGGACTAGCGGCGACCAAATACTCCTACAATGAGCAGTTCTTC; cdr3_aa: CSARGGLAATKYSYNEQFF; d_call: TRBD2; v_call: TRBV20-1; clone_size: NA; j_call: TRBJ2-1; cdr3_length: 19
cdr3_nt: TGTGCCAGCAGCTTAACTATAGCGGGGGGGCGAAATGAGCAGTTCTTC; cdr3_aa: CASSLTIAGGRNEQFF; d_call: TRBD2; v_call: TRBV11-2; clone_size: NA; j_call: TRBJ2-1; cdr3_length: 16
cdr3_nt: TGTGCCAGCACCACAATAGCGGGGGGCTCCTACAATGAGCAGTTCTTC; cdr3_aa: CASTTIAGGSYNEQFF; d_call: TRBD2; v_call: TRBV12-3/TRBV12-4; clone_size: NA; j_call: TRBJ2-1; cdr3_length: 16
cdr3_nt: TGTGCCAACAGCAACAGGGGGCAGGCTAACTATGGCTACACCTTC; cdr3_aa: CANSNRGQANYGYTF; d_call: TRBD1; v_call: TRBV2; clone_size: few; j_call: TRBJ1-2; cdr3_length: 15
cdr3_nt: TGTGCCAGCACCCCCGGGACTATTCCAGATACGCAGTATTTT; cdr3_aa: CASTPGTIPDTQYF; d_call: TRBD2; v_call: TRBV7-2; clone_size: many; j_call: TRBJ2-3; cdr3_length: 14
cdr3_nt: TGCAGTGCTAGGTTTCGGGGTAACCAAGAGACCCAGTACTTC; cdr3_aa: CSARFRGNQETQYF; d_call: NA; v_call: TRBV20-1; clone_size: NA; j_call: TRBJ2-5; cdr3_length: 14
cdr3_nt: TGTGCCAGCAGCTTAGCAGGGGGGCTCGGTCAGCCCCAGCATTTT; cdr3_aa: CASSLAGGLGQPQHF; d_call: NA; v_call: TRBV7-9; clone_size: many; j_call: TRBJ1-5; cdr3_length: 15
cdr3_nt: TGCAGTGCTTATCGGGACACGGACACTGAAGCTTTCTTT; cdr3_aa: CSAYRDTDTEAFF; d_call: NA; v_call: TRBV20-1; clone_size: once; j_call: TRBJ1-1; cdr3_length: 13
cdr3_nt: TGTGCCAGCAGCTTAGGAGGGACTAACTACGAGCAGTACTTC; cdr3_aa: CASSLGGTNYEQYF; d_call: TRBD2; v_call: TRBV7-2; clone_size: once; j_call: TRBJ2-7; cdr3_length: 14
cdr3_nt: TGTGCCAGCAGCTTTCGGATTCGGGAGACCCAGTACTTC; cdr3_aa: CASSFRIRETQYF; d_call: NA; v_call: TRBV11-2; clone_size: NA; j_call: TRBJ2-5; cdr3_length: 13
cdr3_nt: TGTGCCAGCAGCCAAGGCGTCGAGGGGGCGGGTCAGCCCCAGCATTTT; cdr3_aa: CASSQGVEGAGQPQHF; d_call: TRBD1; v_call: TRBV9; clone_size: few; j_call: TRBJ1-5; cdr3_length: 16
cdr3_nt: TGTGCCAGCAGCTTACGACAGGGGGTGAACACTGAAGCTTTCTTT; cdr3_aa: CASSLRQGVNTEAFF; d_call: TRBD1; v_call: TRBV7-2; clone_size: many; j_call: TRBJ1-1; cdr3_length: 15
cdr3_nt: TGTGCCAGTAGTAAACGGGTCGAGCAGTACTTC; cdr3_aa: CASSKRVEQYF; d_call: NA; v_call: TRBV19; clone_size: many; j_call: TRBJ2-7; cdr3_length: 11
cdr3_nt: TGTGCCAGTGGGAAGGCAGGGCTCGACTATGGCTACACCTTC; cdr3_aa: CASGKAGLDYGYTF; d_call: NA; v_call: TRBV11-2; clone_size: many; j_call: TRBJ1-2; cdr3_length: 14
cdr3_nt: TGTGCCAGCAGTTTCGCCGGGACAGGGGAAGGAAAACTGTTTTTT; cdr3_aa: CASSFAGTGEGKLFF; d_call: TRBD1; v_call: TRBV12-3/TRBV12-4; clone_size: few; j_call: TRBJ1-4; cdr3_length: 15
cdr3_nt: TGTGCCAGTAGTCCCCGGACAGCCTACGAGCAGTACTTC; cdr3_aa: CASSPRTAYEQYF; d_call: NA; v_call: TRBV19; clone_size: NA; j_call: TRBJ2-7; cdr3_length: 13
cdr3_nt: TGTGCCATCTCCGCCGGGACTAGCCCCTACGAGCAGTACTTC; cdr3_aa: CAISAGTSPYEQYF; d_call: TRBD2; v_call: TRBV10-3; clone_size: NA; j_call: TRBJ2-7; cdr3_length: 14
cdr3_nt: TGCGCCAGCAGCTTGCAAGTGGCAAGGGAACGAGGCACAGATACGCAGTATTTT; cdr3_aa: CASSLQVARERGTDTQYF; d_call: NA; v_call: TRBV5-1; clone_size: NA; j_call: TRBJ2-3; cdr3_length: 18
cdr3_nt: TGCAGTGCTAGAGATTCACTAGCGGGGGGTCCCTATACGCAGTATTTT; cdr3_aa: CSARDSLAGGPYTQYF; d_call: TRBD2; v_call: TRBV20-1; clone_size: NA; j_call: TRBJ2-3; cdr3_length: 16
cdr3_nt: TGTGCCAGCAGCGTAGTGGGGGGGAACACCGGGGAGCTGTTTTTT; cdr3_aa: CASSVVGGNTGELFF; d_call: NA; v_call: TRBV9; clone_size: NA; j_call: TRBJ2-2; cdr3_length: 15
cdr3_nt: TGCAGCGTTGTTCGGGGGAGCTTACGGGAGCAGTACTTC; cdr3_aa: CSVVRGSLREQYF; d_call: NA; v_call: TRBV29-1; clone_size: few; j_call: TRBJ2-4; cdr3_length: 13
cdr3_nt: TGTGCCAGCCAGGAACTAGCGGGGGAGAGAGATACGCAGTATTTT; cdr3_aa: CASQELAGERDTQYF; d_call: TRBD2; v_call: TRBV2; clone_size: few; j_call: TRBJ2-3; cdr3_length: 15
cdr3_nt: TGTGCCATCAGCGAAGGGTCGGTGAACACTGAAGCTTTCTTT; cdr3_aa: CAISEGSVNTEAFF; d_call: NA; v_call: TRBV10-3; clone_size: few; j_call: TRBJ1-1; cdr3_length: 14
cdr3_nt: TGTGCCAGCAGTGAAAGTGGACCCAATCAGCCCCAGCATTTT; cdr3_aa: CASSESGPNQPQHF; d_call: NA; v_call: TRBV6-1; clone_size: NA; j_call: TRBJ1-5; cdr3_length: 14
cdr3_nt: TGTGCCAGCAAGGGGGGGGGTGTCACAGATACGCAGTATTTT; cdr3_aa: CASKGGGVTDTQYF; d_call: NA; v_call: TRBV2; clone_size: few; j_call: TRBJ2-3; cdr3_length: 14
cdr3_nt: TGCGCCAGCAGCTTTGGGCCAACTTTCTACGAGCAGTACTTC; cdr3_aa: CASSFGPTFYEQYF; d_call: NA; v_call: TRBV5-1; clone_size: NA; j_call: TRBJ2-7; cdr3_length: 14
cdr3_nt: TGTGCCAGCAGCCGACAGGGTTTGACTGAAGCTTTCTTT; cdr3_aa: CASSRQGLTEAFF; d_call: TRBD1; v_call: TRBV3-1; clone_size: NA; j_call: TRBJ1-1; cdr3_length: 13
cdr3_nt: TGTGCCAGCAACCAAGACAGGGAAGCTTTCTTT; cdr3_aa: CASNQDREAFF; d_call: NA; v_call: TRBV4-2; clone_size: NA; j_call: TRBJ1-1; cdr3_length: 11
cdr3_nt: TGTGCCAGCAGCCCCCGGGGGAGCGGGGGTCCCGGGGAGCTGTTTTTT; cdr3_aa: CASSPRGSGGPGELFF; d_call: TRBD2; v_call: TRBV6-2/TRBV6-3; clone_size: NA; j_call: TRBJ2-2; cdr3_length: 16
cdr3_nt: TGTGCCAGCAGCCCCCACGGGGGCATTCAGTACTTC; cdr3_aa: CASSPHGGIQYF; d_call: NA; v_call: TRBV7-9; clone_size: many; j_call: TRBJ2-4; cdr3_length: 12
cdr3_nt: TGTGCCAGCAGGTTCCCGGGACAGGGAGCCCCTGAAGCTTTCTTT; cdr3_aa: CASRFPGQGAPEAFF; d_call: TRBD1; v_call: TRBV2; clone_size: few; j_call: TRBJ1-1; cdr3_length: 15
cdr3_nt: TGCAGTGCCATTCACACCCTATCGGGACGGGACAATGAGCAGTTCTTC; cdr3_aa: CSAIHTLSGRDNEQFF; d_call: NA; v_call: TRBV20-1; clone_size: many; j_call: TRBJ2-1; cdr3_length: 16
cdr3_nt: TGCAGCGTTGACCTGGGATATGAAAAACGGTTTTTT; cdr3_aa: CSVDLGYEKRFF; d_call: NA; v_call: TRBV29-1; clone_size: few; j_call: TRBJ1-4; cdr3_length: 12
cdr3_nt: TGTGCCAGCAGCCAAGATAACCTAGCGGGGTCATACAATGAGCAGTACTTC; cdr3_aa: CASSQDNLAGSYNEQYF; d_call: TRBD2; v_call: TRBV4-2; clone_size: few; j_call: TRBJ2-7; cdr3_length: 17
cdr3_nt: TGTGCCAGCACCACCCCCGGGGAGCTGTTTTTT; cdr3_aa: CASTTPGELFF; d_call: NA; v_call: TRBV12-3/TRBV12-4; clone_size: many; j_call: TRBJ2-2; cdr3_length: 11